This T cell receptor beta chain was documented in a study of T cell clonality in common variable immunodeficiency. Study results and limitations: Reportedly, TCR beta sequences from common variable immunodeficiency showed fewer deletions and N-nucleotide insertions.

This clone occurred many times. Its antigen remains unknown. The CDR3 is cut off 3 residues early in the read; its end comes from the germline J gene. Germline V gene lookup returns CDR1 DFQATT and CDR2 SNEGSKA (reference sequence). Germline trimming cut 1 base from V and 7 bases from J; bases unmatched to any gene: 10. The CDR3 spans 15 residues. The data were produced by immunoSEQ multiplex PCR, yet TCRdb's version contains in-frame clones alone and is incomplete. Recorded here are around 20,000 clones, none singletons. The rearrangement uses TRBV20-1 and TRBJ2-5, with 9 nucleotides matching TRBD2. Sequenced material: peripheral blood mononuclear cells. The TCR originated in a human donor with common variable immunodeficiency. The CDR3: CSARAVAGGPGTQYF. CDR3 DNA (partial): TGCAGTGCTAGAGCTGTGGCGGGGGGGCCGGGGACC.